This T cell receptor (beta chain) was profiled in a study of T cell repertoires in cytomegalovirus infection. Trimming at V came to 4 bases and at J to 4 bases, leaving 3 bases not matched to a gene. The CDR3 sequence is 14 residues long. Germline V gene data show CDR1 as DFQATT and CDR2 as SNEGSKA (reference sequence). TCRdb used MiXCR to reprocess the reads, holding one entry per CDR3 protein. The data contain about 260,000 distinct CDR3 sequences, approximately 14% of them singletons. V usage is TRBV20-1 and J usage is TRBJ2-2, with 10 bases matching TRBD2. The sequencing sample was made of PBMCs. This TCR came from a human donor in good health (CMV status not recorded). Some clones in this sample may be carry-over from other donors' samples. CDR3 sequence (DNA): TGCAGTGCTACGACTAGCGGGTTCACCGGGGAGCTGTTTTTT. Its translation is CSATTSGFTGELFF.